Presented here are 25 T cell receptor beta chains from one specimen sequenced in a study of early T cells in non-severe SARS-CoV-2 infection. MiXCR, run by TCRdb on the 5' RACE reads, gives a single entry per CDR3 protein. The sample has about 80,000 distinct CDR3 sequences, roughly a sixth seen once. The specimen sequenced was whole blood. The source is an adult who was a healthcare worker with PCR-confirmed SARS-CoV-2 infection or an uninfected control (not recorded which).

This clonotype was detected only once. The rearrangement links TRBV7-9 to TRBJ1-3; D call uncertain. Germline V lookup: CDR1 SEHNR, CDR2 FQNEAQ (reference sequence). V lost 2 bases and J 4 bases, leaving 6 bases between the germline ends. The CDR3 contains 13 residues. CDR3 protein: CASSLRKGNTIYF. The DNA for the CDR3 is TGTGCCAGCAGCTTAAGAAAGGGAAACACCATATATTTT.

CDR3 coding DNA: TGCGCCAGCAGTGTGGACAGGGTAGAGACCCAGTACTTC. It specifies CASSVDRVETQYF. The chain is built from TRBV10-2 and TRBJ2-5, with TRBD1 identical over 8 bases. The CDR3 is made up of 13 amino acids. Germline assignment: CDR1 WSHSY and CDR2 SAAADI. Unmatched junction bases numbered 2, after V lost 4 bases and J lost 4 bases.

This rearrangement joins TRBV12-3 or TRBV12-4 to TRBJ2-2; 9 positions agree with TRBD2. The CDR3 length is 15 residues. J was trimmed by 5 bases and V by 3 bases; bases with no gene match: 4. The CDR3 loop is CASSLAREGTGELFF. The CDR3 DNA reads as TGTGCCAGCAGTTTGGCGCGGGAGGGTACCGGGGAGCTGTTTTTT.

The chain couples TRBV7-2 to TRBJ2-7; D is perhaps TRBD2 (6 bases). The V and J ends lost 5 bases and 4 bases respectively, with 15 bases between them. Germline CDR1 SGHTA, CDR2 FQGNSA. This CDR3 is built from 14 residues. The CDR3 bases are TGTGCCAGCAGCCCCAGCGGGTCGCCATACGAGCAGTACTTC. As protein: CASSPSGSPYEQYF.

The chain employs TRBV6-5 and TRBJ2-1, with D possibly matching TRBD2 (5 bases). This CDR3 comprises 14 residues. CDR1 MNHEY and CDR2 SVGAGI come from the germline V gene. The ends were cut back, 7 bases at V and 6 bases at J, with 16 bases in the middle. The CDR3 protein is CASTYKGAGNEQFF. DNA of the CDR3: TGTGCCAGCACCTACAAGGGAGCTGGCAATGAGCAGTTCTTC.

On this clonotype: A read error may produce the germline difference seen at one junction end. This chain joins TRBV10-3 and TRBJ1-1; D gene unclear. This CDR3 region has 13 residues. Germline CDR1 reads ENHRY; CDR2 reads SYGVKD. The CDR3 sequence: CAIRGQLNTEVFF. DNA of the CDR3: TGTGCCATCAGGGGTCAGTTGAACACTGAAGTTTTCTTT.

A few counts support this clonotype. DNA for the CDR3: TGTGCCTGGAGTGTACGGGTAGCGGGAGCCAGCTACGAGCAGTACTTC. Amino acid sequence: CAWSVRVAGASYEQYF. The chain carries TRBV30 and TRBJ2-7, with TRBD2 matching 9 bases. V lost 0 bases to trimming and J lost 3 bases; unmatched junction nucleotides: 9. Germline loops: CDR1 GTSNPN, CDR2 SVGIG (reference sequence). The CDR3 has 16 residues.

This clonotype has a handful of counts. This chain's CDR3 is CASSPSFLNQEKLFF. The CDR3 nucleotides read TGTGCCAGCAGTCCTAGCTTCCTGAACCAGGAAAAACTGTTTTTT. This chain links TRBV28 with TRBJ1-4; D is unresolved. V lost 5 bases and J 8 bases, leaving 18 bases between the germline ends. Looked up from germline, CDR1 is MDHEN and CDR2 is SYDVKM. There are 15 residues in the CDR3.

The V call is TRBV11-2, the J call TRBJ2-7; 8 bases fit TRBD1. This CDR3 is built from 14 residues. V trimming: 5 bases; J trimming: 8 bases; junction bases outside the gene matches: 11. From germline, CDR1 is SGHAT and CDR2 FQNNGV. CDR3 sequence: CASSNAQGALQQYF. The CDR3 nucleotides are TGTGCCAGCAGCAATGCCCAGGGGGCCCTCCAGCAGTACTTC.

The rearrangement links TRBV19 to TRBJ1-5, with D possibly being TRBD1 (6 bases). Germline lookup yields CDR1 LNHDA and CDR2 SQIVND (reference sequence). The V end was cut by 4 bases, the J end by 6 bases, with 13 bases between. The CDR3 has 14 residues. CDR3 bases: TGTGCCAGTAGTACTAGGGGGGCCGTTCAGCCCCAGCATTTT. Its protein product is CASSTRGAVQPQHF.

This clonotype was seen repeatedly, ten times or more. The chain is built from TRBV10-1 and TRBJ1-3; D might be TRBD1 (6 bases). The CDR3 sequence is 15 residues long. Per germline, CDR1 WNHNN and CDR2 SYGVQD (reference sequence). V was shortened by 4 bases and J by 6 bases, with 16 bases between the two germline ends. The DNA of the CDR3 is TGCGCCAGCAGTGTAGGACAGCGCTCCGAAAACACCATATATTTT. Encoded protein: CASSVGQRSENTIYF.

Many counts were recorded for this clonotype. In DNA form, the CDR3 reads TGTGCCATCTCTTCGGGGTCCGGGGAGCTGTTTTTT. It codes for CAISSGSGELFF. This chain links TRBV10-3 with TRBJ2-2, with D possibly being TRBD2 (5 bases). The CDR3 totals 12 residues. Per germline, CDR1 ENHRY and CDR2 SYGVKD. Between the trimmed V and J ends, which lost 8 bases and 6 bases, there was a span of 10 bases.

This clonotype was counted between two and nine times. A read error may produce the germline difference seen at one junction end. The rearrangement links TRBV27 to TRBJ2-3, with D maybe TRBD2 (6 bases). Germline V gene data show CDR1 as MNHEY and CDR2 as SMNVEV (reference sequence). The CDR3 runs 14 residues. The CDR3 spells CASTTGAPRDTQYF. CDR3 sequence (DNA): TGTGCGAGCACTACGGGAGCCCCCAGGGATACGCAGTATTTT.

This chain connects TRBV29-1 to TRBJ1-2; D ambiguous. The CDR3 contains 14 residues. The germline V gene encodes CDR1 SQVTM and CDR2 ANQGSEA. The ends were cut back, 6 bases at V and 2 bases at J, with 16 bases in the middle. As DNA, the CDR3 is TGCAGCGTCGTAGCTCGGACTGAGAACTATGGCTACACCTTC. This sequence encodes CSVVARTENYGYTF.

Remarks on this clonotype: The junction departs from the called germline gene at one end, perhaps through a read error. The chain recombines TRBV29-1 with TRBJ2-4, with TRBD1 identical over 7 bases. In germline, CDR1 is SQVTM, CDR2 ANQGSEA. The CDR3 consists of 14 residues. For the CDR3, the DNA is TGCAGCCACCTACGCCTGGGACAGTTCATGAAGGACCACTTC. Translating gives CSHLRLGQFMKDHF.

This clonotype has more than one count but fewer than ten. The chain couples TRBV4-1 to TRBJ2-1, with D maybe TRBD1 (5 bases). There are 12 residues in the CDR3. Germline-derived CDR1 and CDR2 are MGHRA and YSYEKL. The germline V and J ends were trimmed by 1 base and 8 bases, with 6 bases remaining between them. The chain's CDR3 is CASSQVGDEQFF. DNA for the CDR3: TGCGCCAGCAGCCAAGTAGGGGATGAGCAGTTCTTC.

The chain links TRBV6-6 to TRBJ2-2; 7 bases map to TRBD2. Germline trimming cut 2 bases from V and 0 bases from J; bases unmatched to any gene: 3. CDR1 is MNHNY, CDR2 SVGAGI, per germline (reference sequence). The CDR3 extends over 16 amino acids. CDR3 DNA sequence: TGTGCCAGCAGTTACGTCGGGGGGACGAACACCGGGGAGCTGTTTTTT. Its protein product is CASSYVGGTNTGELFF.

This clonotype was picked up a small number of times. Here the CDR3 DNA reads TGCGCCAGCAGACCTCAGGGGAACACTGAAGCTTTCTTT. Its translation: CASRPQGNTEAFF. The chain uses TRBV5-1 and TRBJ1-1; D possibly corresponds to TRBD1 (5 bases). V dropped 5 bases and J dropped 1 base, with 9 bases sitting between them. CDR3 length: 13 residues. Germline assignment: CDR1 SGHRS and CDR2 YFSETQ.

This clonotype was seen only a few times. The rearrangement joins TRBV27 to TRBJ2-5; perhaps TRBD2 as D (5 bases). V shed 6 bases and J shed 5 bases, with 10 bases lying between them. The CDR3 sequence is 12 residues long. In germline, CDR1 is MNHEY, CDR2 SMNVEV (reference sequence). The chain's CDR3 is CASSREGETQYF. DNA for the CDR3: TGTGCCAGCAGCCGCGAGGGTGAGACCCAGTACTTC.

Concerning this clonotype: One end of the junction varies from germline; a read error may be responsible. The chain recombines TRBV2 with TRBJ2-7; no clear D. Germline V gene lookup returns CDR1 SNHLY and CDR2 FYNNEI. There are 15 residues in the CDR3. DNA of the CDR3: TGTGCCAGCGGTGAAGCCCCCGGCCAATCCTACGAGCAGTACTTC. This gives the protein CASGEAPGQSYEQYF.

The rearrangement uses TRBV10-3 and TRBJ1-1, with 8 bases fitting TRBD1. The V segment lost 2 bases and the J segment 0 bases; nucleotides outside the gene matches: 5. CDR1 is ENHRY, CDR2 SYGVKD, per germline. The length of the CDR3 is 16 residues. CDR3 in amino acids: CAISEGDRLLNTEAFF. The CDR3 coding sequence is TGTGCCATCAGTGAGGGGGACAGGCTATTGAACACTGAAGCTTTCTTT.

This clonotype occurred a few times. This CDR3 reads CSSVPGRGNGNEQFF. The CDR3 DNA reads TGCAGCTCTGTCCCCGGCAGGGGCAATGGAAATGAGCAGTTCTTC. The chain combines TRBV29-1 with TRBJ2-1; maybe TRBD1 (6 bases). Between the trimmed V and J ends, which lost 8 bases and 7 bases, there was a span of 24 bases. The CDR3 length is 15 residues. Germline CDR1 reads SQVTM; CDR2 reads ANQGSEA.

The chain links TRBV29-1 to TRBJ1-2; D gene uncertain. Per the germline V gene, CDR1 is SQVTM and CDR2 is ANQGSEA. The CDR3 covers 13 residues. Deletions cut 3 bases from V and 3 bases from J, with 11 bases between. This CDR3 is CSVDVDSDYGYTF. As DNA, the CDR3 is TGCAGCGTTGATGTGGATTCGGACTATGGCTACACCTTC.

This sequence joins TRBV11-2 and TRBJ2-7, with a possible D match to TRBD2 (6 bases). Deletions cut 1 base from V and 6 bases from J, with 7 bases between. The germline V gene encodes CDR1 SGHAT and CDR2 FQNNGV. The CDR3 is 12 residues long. The CDR3 sequence: CASSLVRGEQYF. CDR3 coding DNA: TGTGCCAGCAGCTTAGTGCGGGGCGAGCAGTACTTC.

V gene TRBV28 combines with J gene TRBJ1-2; possible D gene TRBD1, 6 bases. V was cut by 6 bases and J by 0 bases, with 11 bases left in between. Germline assignment: CDR1 MDHEN and CDR2 SYDVKM. The CDR3 is made up of 14 amino acids. CDR3 in amino acids: CASRTQGPNYGYTF. CDR3 nucleotides: TGTGCCAGCAGAACACAGGGCCCTAACTATGGCTACACCTTC.